The rows below give T cell receptor beta chains drawn from one sample of a study of blood T cells in healthy people across ages. TCRdb reprocessed the 5' RACE reads via MiXCR and lists one record per CDR3 protein. The data contain more than 550,000 distinct CDR3 sequences, 22% of them singletons. Source material: blood. The receptors were gathered from a man in his 70s in good health. Each CDR3 is given with its conserved first and last residue. D genes are given only for firm matches. Only part of the rows carry a size: once, few, many, or a class if the clone is expanded.

>-|TRBJ2-5|TRBV4-3|-
TGCGCCAGCAGCCAGGGTTATAGTACTCCCCAAGAGACCCAGTACTTC
CASSQGYSTPQETQYF
>many|TRBJ1-4|TRBV30|-
TGTGCCTGGAGTGCTAGCAGGGATGAAAAACTGTTTTTT
CAWSASRDEKLFF
>-|TRBJ2-1|TRBV3-1|TRBD2
TGTGCCAGCAGCCAAGATATGGCGGGGGGATTGAATGAGCAGTTCTTC
CASSQDMAGGLNEQFF
>few|TRBJ2-3|TRBV12-3/TRBV12-4|-
TGTGCCAGCAGTTTTGGGCGGGGGCCCACAGATACGCAGTATTTT
CASSFGRGPTDTQYF
>once|TRBJ1-1|TRBV7-9|-
TGTGCCAGCAGCTTAGCTCATACGGGCACTGAAGCTTTCTTT
CASSLAHTGTEAFF
>few|TRBJ2-7|TRBV24-1|-
TGTGCCACCAGTGATTTTTTGGGGTACGAGCAGTACTTC
CATSDFLGYEQYF
>-|TRBJ1-1|TRBV3-1|-
TGTGCCAGCAGCCTCTCTTCATACTATCTTCAGGGGAACACTGAAGCTTTCTTT
CASSLSSYYLQGNTEAFF
>-|TRBJ2-7|TRBV6-6|TRBD1
TGTGCCAGCAGTTACTCGACAGGGACCTACGAGCAGTACTTC
CASSYSTGTYEQYF
>-|TRBJ1-1|TRBV6-4|TRBD1
TGTGCCAGCAGTGGGGCAGGGGGCCGTGGCACTGAAGCTTTCTTT
CASSGAGGRGTEAFF
>-|TRBJ1-4|TRBV2|-
TGTGCCAGCAGGGAAACAGGGACACCTAATGAAAAACTGTTTTTT
CASRETGTPNEKLFF
>few|TRBJ1-1|TRBV5-1|-
TGCGCCAGCAGCTTTTTTGGGACGCCTAACACTGAAGCTTTCTTT
CASSFFGTPNTEAFF
>few|TRBJ2-3|TRBV20-1|-
TGCAGTGCTACGGCTCCACTTAGCACAGATACGCAGTATTTT
CSATAPLSTDTQYF
>few|TRBJ2-7|TRBV10-3|-
TGTGCCATCAGCGGGGACTACGAGCAGTACTTC
CAISGDYEQYF
>few|TRBJ1-1|TRBV21-1|-
TGTGCCAGCAGCAAGTCGAGGGCTTCCGGGACATTGAACACTGAAGCTTTCTTT
CASSKSRASGTLNTEAFF
>few|TRBJ1-1|TRBV6-1|-
TGTGCCAGCGAAGGTCAGAACTTCGTGAACACTGAAGCTTTCTTT
CASEGQNFVNTEAFF
>-|TRBJ2-5|TRBV19|TRBD2
TGTGCCAGTAGTATCTTAAGCGGGGAAGAGACCCAGTACTTC
CASSILSGEETQYF
>many|TRBJ1-2|TRBV12-3/TRBV12-4|-
TGTGCCAGCAGTCCCAGGGACCTCGGAGGCTACACCTTC
CASSPRDLGGYTF
>-|TRBJ2-5|TRBV6-6|TRBD2
TGTGCCAGCAGTCTTAAGGCGGGGGGGCAAAAGACCCAGTACTTC
CASSLKAGGQKTQYF
>few|TRBJ2-5|TRBV12-3/TRBV12-4|TRBD2
TGTGCCAGCACCATAACTAGCGGGGTTTTAGAGACCCAGTACTTC
CASTITSGVLETQYF
>-|TRBJ1-5|TRBV20-1|-
TGCAGTGCTAGTTACCGGCAGGGGTACCAGCCCCAGCATTTT
CSASYRQGYQPQHF
>-|TRBJ2-6|TRBV6-1|-
TGTGCCAGCAGCCGAAGGACGTCCTTTAGCTCTGGGGCCAACGTCCTGACTTTC
CASSRRTSFSSGANVLTF
>-|TRBJ1-1|TRBV9|-
TGTGCCAGCAGCGTAGGGCCAGACACTGAAGCTTTCTTT
CASSVGPDTEAFF
>-|TRBJ2-2|TRBV29-1|-
TGCAGCGTTGCCGGCGTCGTCTCCGGGGAGCTGTTTTTT
CSVAGVVSGELFF
>few|TRBJ1-1|TRBV20-1|-
TGCAGTGCTAGTATAGGGAGGACTGAAGCTTTCTTT
CSASIGRTEAFF
>few|TRBJ2-7|TRBV12-3/TRBV12-4|-
TGTGCCAGCAGTTTACTGGGGCTCGAGCAGTACTTC
CASSLLGLEQYF
>few|TRBJ1-5|TRBV12-3/TRBV12-4|-
TGTGCCAGCAGTCCCCAGGGGCTTAGCAATCAGCCCCAGCATTTT
CASSPQGLSNQPQHF
>once|TRBJ2-2|TRBV20-1|TRBD1
TGCAGTGCTATTCGACAGGGGAGAACCGGGGAGCTGTTTTTT
CSAIRQGRTGELFF
>few|TRBJ1-5|TRBV20-1|-
TGCAGTGCCCGGAGGGGTGAGGGTCAGCCCCAGCATTTT
CSARRGEGQPQHF
>-|TRBJ1-5|TRBV27|-
TGTGCTAGCAGTTTATGGTATTTGGGGCGCTATAGCAATCAGCCCCAGCATTTT
CASSLWYLGRYSNQPQHF
>few|TRBJ1-1|TRBV6-5|-
TGTGCCAGCAGTTACTCGTGGAGGGGAAAAACTGAAGCTTTCTTT
CASSYSWRGKTEAFF
>few|TRBJ2-1|TRBV4-1|TRBD1
TGCGCCAGCAGCCGGGAGCCGGGACAGGACCCCAATGAGCAGTTCTTC
CASSREPGQDPNEQFF
>-|TRBJ1-3|TRBV7-3|-
TGTGCCAGCAGCCCTACCGGGACGGGGGGTGGTGGAAACACCATATATTTT
CASSPTGTGGGGNTIYF
>few|TRBJ1-2|TRBV6-6|-
TGTGCCAGCAGTTACTCGACAGCTCTTTCTTGGGGCTACACCTTC
CASSYSTALSWGYTF
>-|TRBJ2-1|TRBV12-3/TRBV12-4|TRBD1
TGTGCCAGCAAACCGGGACAGGGTATCAACAATGAGCAGTTCTTC
CASKPGQGINNEQFF
>-|TRBJ1-2|TRBV9|-
TGTGCCAGCAGCGTAGTGTCAGCTAACTATGGCTACACCTTC
CASSVVSANYGYTF
>-|TRBJ2-7|TRBV20-1|-
TGCAGTGCTAGAGCCCCCTCAGGGGGGAACTACGAGCAGTACTTC
CSARAPSGGNYEQYF
>few|TRBJ2-1|TRBV18|-
TGTGCCAGCTCACCACAGGGGGGAACTTACAATGAGCAGTTCTTC
CASSPQGGTYNEQFF
>-|TRBJ2-1|TRBV7-2|-
TGTGCCAGCAGCTTAGCGCGCTCCGATGAGCAGTTCTTC
CASSLARSDEQFF
>-|TRBJ2-5|TRBV20-1|-
TGCAGTGCTAGTAGGGGGACCCAGTACTTC
CSASRGTQYF
>-|TRBJ2-2|TRBV12-3/TRBV12-4|-
TGTGCCAGCGGTCCCCTCAGGGCGGTCGGGGAGCTGTTTTTT
CASGPLRAVGELFF
>-|TRBJ1-4|TRBV7-7|-
TGTGCCAGCAGCCAAGTACCGAATGAAAAACTGTTTTTT
CASSQVPNEKLFF
>few|TRBJ1-1|TRBV24-1|-
TGTGCCACCAGTGATCCACCGGTTTGGGGTATGAACACTGAAGCTTTCTTT
CATSDPPVWGMNTEAFF
>few|TRBJ2-3|TRBV20-1|-
TGCAGTGCCATAGGGGCGGGGACAGATACGCAGTATTTT
CSAIGAGTDTQYF
>few|TRBJ1-2|TRBV29-1|-
TGCAGCGTTGAAGACGCAGGGAGGGGCTATGGCTACACCTTC
CSVEDAGRGYGYTF
>few|TRBJ2-1|TRBV5-1|-
TGCGCCAGCAGCCTCATCGCCCCGGCCTCCTACAATGAGCAGTTCTTC
CASSLIAPASYNEQFF
>-|TRBJ2-6|TRBV13|-
TGTGCCAGCAGCTTAGAAAGGGGTCCCGGGGCCAACGTCCTGACTTTC
CASSLERGPGANVLTF
>few|TRBJ1-1|TRBV9|-
TGTGCCAGCAGCGAGGCGACATCCATGAACACTGAAGCTTTCTTT
CASSEATSMNTEAFF
>-|TRBJ2-3|TRBV3-1|TRBD2
TGTGCCAGCAGCCAAGAGGAGGGAGCGGGGTATACGCAGTATTTT
CASSQEEGAGYTQYF
>-|TRBJ1-1|TRBV10-3|-
TGTGCCATCAGTGAGTCAGGCAGGGTGGACACTGAAGCTTTCTTT
CAISESGRVDTEAFF
>few|TRBJ2-7|TRBV12-3/TRBV12-4|-
TGTGCCAGCAGGAGTGAAGGGGGTGACGAGCAGTACTTC
CASRSEGGDEQYF
>few|TRBJ2-5|TRBV6-6|-
TGTGCCAGCAGTATGGGGCAGGGTGTCGTGGAGACCCAGTACTTC
CASSMGQGVVETQYF
>few|TRBJ1-1|TRBV6-2/TRBV6-3|TRBD1
TGTGCCAGCAGTAAAAACAGGGGAAACACTGAAGCTTTCTTT
CASSKNRGNTEAFF
>few|TRBJ2-7|TRBV2|-
TGTGCCAGCAGTGAAGGCTACACCTACGAGCAGTACTTC
CASSEGYTYEQYF
>many|TRBJ2-1|TRBV29-1|-
TGCAGCGTTATCCCAGGGCAACCGCCCTACAATGAGCAGTTCTTC
CSVIPGQPPYNEQFF
>few|TRBJ2-5|TRBV5-1|-
TGCGCCAGCAGCTCCGGGGGTAGGGTCGAGACCCAGTACTTC
CASSSGGRVETQYF
>-|TRBJ2-7|TRBV5-1|-
TGCGCCAACAGGGTAAGAGCAAACTCCTACGAGCAGTACTTC
CANRVRANSYEQYF